A selection of T cell receptor beta chains follows, all from one sample in a study of regulatory T cells in long-lasting Graves disease. TCRdb processed the multiplex PCR reads anew with MiXCR; each CDR3 protein has one entry. This table holds hundreds of thousands of distinct CDR3 sequences, approximately 15% found once. The sample was also reused in another study, on T cells in Graves' hyperthyroidism and ophthalmopathy.

Sequenced material: peripheral blood mononuclear cells (PBMCs), taken at new diagnosis, from a patient treated with antithyroid drugs. These TCRs come from a woman in her 30s with Graves disease. Each CDR3 is given with its conserved first and last residue. D genes are given only for firm matches. Rows give clone size only sometimes, using once, few, many, or a class for an expanded clone.

J	size	V	D	DNA	CDR3
TRBJ2-4	many	TRBV7-2	TRBD2	TGTGCCAGCAGCTTAGAAGGCACTAGCGGGAGAAACATTCAGTACTTC	CASSLEGTSGRNIQYF
TRBJ1-5	few	TRBV7-9	-	TGTGCCAGCAGCTTATTCAGCGGAACTCTTGGGCCCCAGCATTTT	CASSLFSGTLGPQHF
TRBJ2-7	few	TRBV20-1	TRBD2	TGCAGTGTTAGAGGACTAGCGGGGAGCTCCTACGAGCAGTACTTC	CSVRGLAGSSYEQYF
TRBJ2-1	many	TRBV6-2/TRBV6-3	-	TGTGCCAGCAGTCAAGAGATCCCCCTTTACTCTACCTACAATGAGCAGTTCTTC	CASSQEIPLYSTYNEQFF
TRBJ2-7	few	TRBV7-2	TRBD1	TGTGCCAGCAGCTCCGGGACAGGGGCTATCGAGCAGTACTTC	CASSSGTGAIEQYF
TRBJ2-1	few	TRBV28	TRBD1	TGTGCCAGCAGGGACAGGCGATACAATGAGCAGTTCTTC	CASRDRRYNEQFF
TRBJ2-7	-	TRBV6-5	TRBD1	TGTGCCAGCAGTTCCGGGACAGGGTATAGCTCCTACGAGCAGTACTTC	CASSSGTGYSSYEQYF
TRBJ2-7	many	TRBV10-3	-	TGTGCCATCAGTGACCCCGGGACACGCGGCTACGAGCAGTACTTC	CAISDPGTRGYEQYF
TRBJ2-7	-	TRBV6-5	TRBD1	TGTGCCAGCAGTTACTCTAACAGGGGGCGCAACGAGCAGTACTTC	CASSYSNRGRNEQYF
TRBJ1-1	many	TRBV6-1	-	TGTGCCAGCAGGGTCACTGAAGCTTTCTTT	CASRVTEAFF
TRBJ2-7	-	TRBV7-8	-	TGTGCCAGCAGCTTAGACTATTCGACCTACGAGCAGTACTTC	CASSLDYSTYEQYF
TRBJ2-7	few	TRBV27	-	TGTGCCAGCAGTTTATGGGCTAGCGATAACAGCGAGCAGTACTTC	CASSLWASDNSEQYF
TRBJ2-1	many	TRBV7-9	TRBD2	TGTGCCAGCAGCCTCGGACTAGCGGGAGGACTAACCGAGCAGTTCTTC	CASSLGLAGGLTEQFF
TRBJ1-2	many	TRBV3-1	-	TGTGCCAGCAGCCAAGAGTCGGCCGCTAACTATGGCTACACCTTC	CASSQESAANYGYTF
TRBJ2-1	few	TRBV27	-	TGTGCCAGCAGTGGGGGTGCGTTCGATGAGCAGTCCTTC	CASSGGAFDEQSF
TRBJ2-2	-	TRBV9	-	TGTGCCAGCAGCGTGGGGCCCTCCGGGGAGCTGTTTTTT	CASSVGPSGELFF
TRBJ2-2	many	TRBV6-1	TRBD2	TGTGCCGGTCAGAGATGGACTAGCGGGAGTTCTAAAGACACCGGGGAGCTGTTTTTT	CAGQRWTSGSSKDTGELFF
TRBJ2-3	many	TRBV27	-	TGTGCCAGCAGTTTTCTCCGGGACACAGATACGCAGTATTTT	CASSFLRDTDTQYF
TRBJ2-1	-	TRBV10-2	-	TGCGCCAGCAGCTGGGAGTTGTACAATGAGCAGTTCTTC	CASSWELYNEQFF
TRBJ2-1	many	TRBV20-1	-	TGCAGTGCTTCAAGCGGCAGCTCCTACAATGAGCAGTTCTTC	CSASSGSSYNEQFF
TRBJ2-3	-	TRBV6-1	-	TGTGCCAGCAGTCCCGGTTTTGTGGCGGCCCCCACAGATACGCAGTATTTT	CASSPGFVAAPTDTQYF
TRBJ2-3	-	TRBV10-1	TRBD2	TGCGCCAGCAGTGGGACTAGCGGGAGGGCGCTTCCCACAGATACGCAGTATTTT	CASSGTSGRALPTDTQYF
TRBJ1-1	few	TRBV9	-	TGTGCCAGCAGCGCGCCGGACGGGGCCCCCGAAGCTTTCTTT	CASSAPDGAPEAFF
TRBJ1-1	-	TRBV5-1	-	TGCGCCAGCAGCTCCAAGGGGATGGACAGACTCTTT	CASSSKGMDRLF
TRBJ1-4	many	TRBV6-5	-	TGTGCCAGCAGTTACTATGGGACATCCGAAAAACTGTTTTTT	CASSYYGTSEKLFF
TRBJ2-1	few	TRBV28	TRBD2	TGTGCCAGCAGTTTCACGCGACTAGCGGCCTACAATGGGCAGTTCTTC	CASSFTRLAAYNGQFF
TRBJ1-1	many	TRBV12-3/TRBV12-4	-	TGTGCCAGCAGTACGCGACGAGCCCCGGGAGAAGCTTTCTTT	CASSTRRAPGEAFF
TRBJ2-1	many	TRBV11-2	-	TGTGCCAGCAGCTTATTGGGTTTCAGTTTGTATGAGCAGTTCTTC	CASSLLGFSLYEQFF
TRBJ2-7	many	TRBV20-1	TRBD1	TGCAGTGCTAGATCGGACAGGGGGTCTTACGAGCAGTACTTC	CSARSDRGSYEQYF
TRBJ1-1	many	TRBV20-1	-	TGCAGTCGCCAAACAGCGAACACTGAAGCTTTCTTT	CSRQTANTEAFF
TRBJ1-4	few	TRBV28	-	TGTGCCAGCTCCTCCTACCAAGGGGATTATGAAAAACTGTTTTTT	CASSSYQGDYEKLFF
TRBJ1-2	-	TRBV7-9	-	TGTGCCAGCAGCTTAGCGATGGGGACTACTTCCTATGGCTACACCTTC	CASSLAMGTTSYGYTF
TRBJ1-4	many	TRBV6-1	TRBD1	TGTGCCAGCAGCCCAGGGAGACAGGGGCCGAATGAAAAACTGTTTTTT	CASSPGRQGPNEKLFF
TRBJ2-2	many	TRBV6-1	-	TGTGCCAGCAGTGGTCGACTAGGTGGAGGTGGGGAGCTGTTTTTT	CASSGRLGGGGELFF
TRBJ2-7	many	TRBV7-8	-	TGTGCCAGCAGCCCGAAGTCAGGGAGCTCCTACGAGCAGTACTTC	CASSPKSGSSYEQYF
TRBJ2-1	many	TRBV7-2	-	TGTGCCAGCAGCTTATTCCAGGGATCGATAACCCATGAGCAGTTCTTC	CASSLFQGSITHEQFF
TRBJ2-7	many	TRBV11-1	TRBD1	TGTGCCAGCAGCTCTGTAAGGGGGCGCAACGAGCAGTACTTC	CASSSVRGRNEQYF
TRBJ2-5	once	TRBV29-1	-	TGCAGCGTTGAAGATCGCAGGGAAGAGACCCAGTACTTC	CSVEDRREETQYF
TRBJ2-1	few	TRBV5-1	TRBD2	TGCGCCAGCAGCCGGGGGGTTAGCGGGAGAGACAATGAGCAGTTCTTC	CASSRGVSGRDNEQFF
TRBJ2-7	many	TRBV6-1	-	TGTGCCAGCAGTACCCCATTTTTCGGGGACGAGCAGTACTTC	CASSTPFFGDEQYF
TRBJ1-5	few	TRBV15	-	TGTGCCACCAGCAGAGATTTATGGGACAGCAATCAGCCCCAGCATTTT	CATSRDLWDSNQPQHF
TRBJ2-1	-	TRBV9	-	TGTGCCAGCGGCCGGGGCCGGGATATATACAATGAGCAGTTCTTC	CASGRGRDIYNEQFF
TRBJ2-1	-	TRBV20-1	TRBD2	TGCAGTGCCAACCGACTAGCGGGCAACAATGAGCAGTTCTTC	CSANRLAGNNEQFF
TRBJ1-4	few	TRBV9	-	TGTGCCAGCAGCGTTACAGGCGCGCGTAATGAAAAACTGTTTTTT	CASSVTGARNEKLFF
TRBJ1-6	few	TRBV6-1	-	TGTGCCAGCAGCCAGGAGGGGGGGACTTCACCCCTCCACTTT	CASSQEGGTSPLHF
TRBJ2-2	-	TRBV5-1	TRBD2	TGCGCCAGCAGCTTGGTTGCTAGCGGAAGCACCGGGGAGCTGTTTTTT	CASSLVASGSTGELFF
TRBJ2-7	few	TRBV29-1	TRBD1	TGCAGCGTTGAAGGGGCGGGACAGGGGTCCTACGAGCAGTACTTC	CSVEGAGQGSYEQYF
TRBJ2-1	once	TRBV4-1	-	TGCGCCAGCAGCCAATTCTCCCCCCTAAACAATGAGCAGTTCTTC	CASSQFSPLNNEQFF
TRBJ2-5	many	TRBV3-1	-	TGTGCCAGCAGCCCAGGAAGATCTGGGACCCAGTACTTC	CASSPGRSGTQYF
TRBJ1-1	few	TRBV3-1	-	TGTGCCAGCAGCCAAGGAACAGGGGAAGCTTTCTTT	CASSQGTGEAFF